This is a list of T cell receptor beta chains from one sample in a study of vaccination effects on CD4 cells after COVID-19. Antigens for these TCRs are unknown. TCRdb's copy holds only in-frame clones and misses some; the assay was immunoSEQ multiplex PCR. The sample gives 50,000 to 65,000 clones, over 80% of which show up once; more than 2% is in the top ten. Sample: CD4+ T cells from PBMCs cultured with HCoV-229E spike peptides, taken before COVID-19 vaccination. Source of these receptors: a human donor who received a COVID-19 vaccine. Both conserved end residues are part of each CDR3. A D gene is named only where the DNA matches it firmly. A clone size is listed for some rows: how often the clone was seen (once, few, many), or a class if it is expanded.

clone size	V gene	J gene	D gene	CDR3 protein	CDR3 DNA
-	TRBV7-7	TRBJ2-3	TRBD2	CASSPKAGANTDTQYF	TGTGCCAGCAGCCCAAAAGCGGGGGCCAACACAGATACGCAGTATTTT
once	TRBV5-5	TRBJ2-1	-	CASSFDHRVGEQFF	TGTGCCAGCAGCTTCGACCACAGGGTCGGAGAGCAGTTCTTC
-	TRBV10-1	TRBJ2-5	-	CASSDGGGLKTQYF	TGCGCCAGCAGTGACGGCGGGGGCTTAAAGACCCAGTACTTC
-	TRBV11-2	TRBJ2-3	TRBD2	CASSLSGGADTQYF	TGTGCCAGCAGCTTGTCCGGGGGGGCAGATACGCAGTATTTT
-	TRBV19	TRBJ1-1	TRBD1	CASSLRTGGAWGGTEAFF	TGTGCCAGTAGTCTAAGGACAGGGGGCGCCTGGGGGGGCACTGAAGCTTTCTTT
-	TRBV3-1/TRBV3-2	TRBJ2-5	TRBD1	CASSQVSGTGRETQYF	TGTGCCAGCAGCCAAGTCTCCGGGACAGGGCGCGAGACCCAGTACTTC
-	TRBV15	TRBJ1-5	-	CATSRAGVQQPQHF	TGTGCCACCAGCAGAGCGGGGGTTCAACAGCCCCAGCATTTT
-	TRBV4-1	TRBJ1-1	TRBD1	CASSQGQGGGTEAFF	TGCGCCAGCAGCCAAGGACAGGGTGGAGGCACTGAAGCTTTCTTT
once	TRBV4-1	TRBJ1-1	-	CASSQGRGGQTEAFF	TGCGCCAGCAGCCAAGGTAGGGGGGGGCAAACTGAAGCTTTCTTT
-	TRBV6-1	TRBJ1-2	-	CASSELLGAGYGYTF	TGTGCCAGCAGTGAACTCTTGGGGGCCGGCTATGGCTACACCTTC
-	TRBV28	TRBJ1-2	TRBD1	CASSISGTAYGYGYTF	TGTGCCAGCAGTATCTCCGGGACAGCGTATGGTTATGGCTACACCTTC
-	TRBV6-4	TRBJ2-1	-	CASSVGQSYNEQFF	TGTGCCAGCAGTGTAGGACAGTCCTACAATGAGCAGTTCTTC
-	TRBV14	TRBJ1-4	TRBD1	CASSQWTGEKLFF	TGTGCCAGCAGCCAATGGACAGGGGAAAAACTGTTTTTT
-	TRBV21-1	TRBJ1-2	-	CASSKDRVPGYTF	TGTGCCAGCAGCAAAGACAGGGTGCCAGGCTACACCTTC
few	TRBV5-1	TRBJ2-1	TRBD1	CASKGQGDSYNEQFF	TGCGCCAGTAAGGGACAGGGGGACTCCTACAATGAGCAGTTCTTC
-	TRBV9	TRBJ1-6	-	CASSSKGWGNSPLHF	TGTGCCAGCAGCTCAAAGGGATGGGGGAATTCACCCCTCCACTTT
-	TRBV19	TRBJ2-3	-	CASSISEGYTQYF	TGTGCCAGTAGTATAAGTGAAGGTTATACGCAGTATTTT
few	TRBV29-1	TRBJ2-2	-	CSVESGKNTGELFF	TGCAGCGTTGAATCAGGAAAGAACACCGGGGAGCTGTTTTTT
-	TRBV7-2	TRBJ2-1	TRBD2	CASSDSGNSYNEQFF	TGTGCCAGCAGCGACAGCGGGAACTCCTACAATGAGCAGTTCTTC
-	TRBV12-5	TRBJ1-5	-	CASAPSWENKVGGNQPQHF	TGTGCTAGTGCCCCGTCCTGGGAAAACAAGGTCGGCGGCAATCAGCCCCAGCATTTT
few	TRBV24-1	TRBJ1-1	-	CATSDSGGRDAFF	TGTGCCACCAGTGATTCCGGCGGGAGGGACGCTTTCTTT
-	TRBV6-1	TRBJ1-5	-	CASSEYGDQPQHF	TGTGCCAGCAGTGAATATGGGGATCAGCCCCAGCATTTT
-	TRBV7-6	TRBJ1-2	-	CASSGGGYGYTF	TGTGCCAGCAGCGGAGGGGGGTATGGCTACACCTTC
few	TRBV5-8	TRBJ1-1	TRBD1	CASSWGQGGTEAFF	TGTGCCAGCAGCTGGGGACAGGGGGGGACTGAAGCTTTCTTT
-	TRBV28	TRBJ1-1	TRBD1	CASGQGSEAFF	TGTGCCAGCGGACAGGGTTCTGAAGCTTTCTTT
-	TRBV19	TRBJ1-4	-	CASRQGVRNEKLFF	TGTGCCAGTAGACAGGGTGTTCGTAATGAAAAACTGTTTTTT
-	TRBV3-1/TRBV3-2	TRBJ1-5	-	CASSRTVNQPQHF	TGTGCCAGCAGCCGGACCGTGAATCAGCCCCAGCATTTT
-	TRBV5-6	TRBJ2-3	TRBD1	CASSPGGTGTSTDTQYF	TGTGCCAGCAGCCCAGGAGGGACAGGGACTAGCACAGATACGCAGTATTTT
-	TRBV6-1	TRBJ1-2	-	CASSELARTAYGYTF	TGTGCCAGCAGTGAACTGGCCCGGACCGCGTATGGCTACACCTTC
-	TRBV18	TRBJ1-4	TRBD1	CASSLDRVEEKLFF	TGTGCCAGCTCACTCGACAGGGTGGAGGAAAAACTGTTTTTT
-	TRBV29-1	TRBJ2-5	TRBD1	CSVEGDSQETQYF	TGCAGCGTTGAAGGGGACAGCCAAGAGACCCAGTACTTC
-	TRBV18	TRBJ1-2	-	CASSPGQTRNYGYTF	TGTGCCAGCTCACCAGGACAGACACGCAACTATGGCTACACCTTC
few	TRBV7-6	TRBJ1-6	-	CASSLRREWDSPLHF	TGTGCCAGCAGCTTAAGACGGGAGTGGGATTCACCCCTCCACTTT
-	TRBV6-5	TRBJ2-1	TRBD2	CASSYNQLAGHNEQFF	TGTGCCAGCAGTTATAACCAACTAGCGGGTCACAATGAGCAGTTCTTC
-	TRBV27	TRBJ2-5	TRBD2	CASSLAGVETQYF	TGTGCCAGCAGTTTGGCGGGGGTAGAGACCCAGTACTTC